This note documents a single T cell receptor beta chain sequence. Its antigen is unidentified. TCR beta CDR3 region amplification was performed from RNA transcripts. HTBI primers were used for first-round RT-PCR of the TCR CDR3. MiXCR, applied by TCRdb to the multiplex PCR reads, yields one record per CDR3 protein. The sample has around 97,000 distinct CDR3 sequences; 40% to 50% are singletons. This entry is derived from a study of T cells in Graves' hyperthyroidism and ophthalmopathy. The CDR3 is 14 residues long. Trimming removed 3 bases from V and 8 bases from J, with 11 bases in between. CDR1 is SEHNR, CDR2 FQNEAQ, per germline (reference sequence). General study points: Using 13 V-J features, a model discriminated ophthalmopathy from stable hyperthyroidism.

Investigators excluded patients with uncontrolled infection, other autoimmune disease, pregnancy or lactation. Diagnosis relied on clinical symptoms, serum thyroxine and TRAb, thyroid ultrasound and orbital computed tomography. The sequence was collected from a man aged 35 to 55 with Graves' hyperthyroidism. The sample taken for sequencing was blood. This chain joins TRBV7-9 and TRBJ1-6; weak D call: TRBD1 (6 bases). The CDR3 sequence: CASSFVRGDSPLHF. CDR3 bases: TGTGCCAGCAGCTTTGTCAGGGGTGATTCACCCCTCCACTTT. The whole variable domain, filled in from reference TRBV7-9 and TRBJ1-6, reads DTGVSQNPRHKITKRGQNVTFRCDPISEHNRLYWYRQTLGQGPEFLTYFQNEAQLEKSRLLSDRFSAERPKGSFSTLEIQRTEQGDSAMYLCASSFVRGDSPLHFGNGTRLTVT.